This TCR beta chain was identified in a study of response to subunit inactivated influenza vaccine listed by TCRdb under 2018. Study-level background: To follow how T cells responded to a trivalent subunit inactivated influenza vaccine, the researchers relied on deep quantitative profiling of the T cell receptor repertoire. Study-wide conclusions, independent of this receptor: The authors suggested that each seasonal influenza vaccination may recruit only a limited number of new T cells.

This clonotype has a count of ten or more. Its antigen is not yet known. Per-nucleotide qualities are absent, and no much larger clonotype sits a single base away. Deletion took 6 bases off V and 9 bases off J, with a span of 15 bases between the germline ends. The CDR3 goes from the cysteine to the phenylalanine over 13 residues. The retained sequence is limited to the CDR3, 39 bases, with the frame set at the first base. In the germline V gene, CDR1 corresponds to SGHTA and CDR2 to FQGNSA. The library was generated by RT-PCR. The listed sequencing device is Illumina HiSeq 2500. The public reads were reanalyzed by TCRdb: fastp trimming at Q25, MiXCR alignment, in-frame beta chains only. One record per CDR3 amino acid sequence lists the most common genes and DNA. The sample table shows hundreds of thousands of distinct CDR3 sequences, and around a sixth are seen once. Around 9.9% of the sample lies in the top ten.

The rearrangement combines TRBV7-2 with TRBJ2-1; a tentative D call is TRBD2 (7 bases match). This material consisted of PBMCs from blood, taken about 5 days after vaccination. This clonotype was obtained from a man between 50 and 59 years old who received an inactivated influenza vaccine. Donor details come from another sample of the same person, matched by shared clones. The CDR3 amino acid sequence is: CASRGGGAAEQFF. In nucleotide form, the sequence is TGTGCCAGCAGAGGAGGGGGGGCCGCTGAGCAGTTCTTC.